This T cell receptor (beta chain) derives from a study of shared clonotypes between healthy human individuals. Overall study: CD4 naive and CD4 memory each took three plates per donor, while CD8 naive took two and CD8 memory one. Study-level points and caveats: Naive CD4 clonotypes overlapped across several donors at about 5.3%.

Genomic DNA from each subset was divided evenly over several immunoSEQ plates. Produced via immunoSEQ multiplex PCR; TCRdb's table is partial and in-frame only. Among hundreds of thousands of clones listed, 95% to 96% were seen once. Naive CD8 cells, CD45RO-negative and positively selected for CCR7, excluded terminally differentiated effector memory CD45RA+ cells. Among the donors, all were Caucasian adults who lived in Nashville, Tennessee. As for this clone: Its antigen is unknown.

The length of the CDR3 is 14 residues. V was clipped by 6 bases and J by 8 bases; unmatched bases: 9. Germline CDR1 and CDR2: MNHEY and SMNVEV (reference sequence). This receptor was taken from a woman in her thirties in good health. The gene calls are TRBV27 and TRBJ1-4; 7 nucleotides match TRBD1. What was sequenced was naive CD8+ T cells sorted from blood. The CDR3 nucleotides are TGTGCCAGCAGCCAGACAGGGCTTGAAGAAAAACTGTTTTTT. Its protein is CASSQTGLEEKLFF.